This T cell receptor beta chain was sequenced in a study of beta chain features in type 1 diabetes. General study points: The study found fewer insertions and more deletions at VDJ junctions in type 1 diabetes patients. Researchers reported that naive, central memory and Treg TCRB repertoires appeared more similar in patients than in healthy donors.

Germline V gene lookup returns CDR1 SGDLS and CDR2 YYNGEE. CDR3 length: 13 residues. With 1 base removed from V and 5 bases from J, the gap between germline ends came to 6 bases. In the case of this clone: As yet, its antigen is unknown.

Isolated RNA was reverse transcribed in full, so expressed TCRB transcripts were sequenced. Sequenced by immunoSEQ multiplex PCR; TCRdb stores in-frame clones only, minus some. The table lists a few hundred thousand clones, 11% of them singletons. Only one heparinised blood draw was taken per donor, and its volume averaged roughly 120 mL. Sort purity for all populations was recorded as exceeding 98%. Sequenced material: naive CD4+ T cells from blood. The source of this sequence is a woman aged 25 to 39 in good health. V usage is TRBV9 and J usage is TRBJ2-2; D is unresolved. CDR3 DNA: TGTGCCAGCAGCGTACTAGAGACCGGGGAGCTGTTTTTT. Residues: CASSVLETGELFF.